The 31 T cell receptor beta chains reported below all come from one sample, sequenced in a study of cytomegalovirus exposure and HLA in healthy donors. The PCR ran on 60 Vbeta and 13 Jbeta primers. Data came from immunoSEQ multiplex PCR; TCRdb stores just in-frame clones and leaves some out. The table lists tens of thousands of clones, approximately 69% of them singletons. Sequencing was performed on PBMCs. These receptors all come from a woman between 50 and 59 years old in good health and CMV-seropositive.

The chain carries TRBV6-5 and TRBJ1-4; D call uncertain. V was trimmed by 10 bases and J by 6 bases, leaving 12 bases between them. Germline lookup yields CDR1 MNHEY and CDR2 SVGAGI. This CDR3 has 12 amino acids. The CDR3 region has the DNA TGTGCCACGCGGGCTTCCGATGAAAAACTGTTTTTT. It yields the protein CATRASDEKLFF.

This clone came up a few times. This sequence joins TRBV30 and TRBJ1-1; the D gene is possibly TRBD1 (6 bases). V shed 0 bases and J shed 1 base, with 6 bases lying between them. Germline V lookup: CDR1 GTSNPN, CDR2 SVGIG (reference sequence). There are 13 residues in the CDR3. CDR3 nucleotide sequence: TGTGCCTGGAGTGTACAGGGGAACACTGAAGCTTTCTTT. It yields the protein CAWSVQGNTEAFF.

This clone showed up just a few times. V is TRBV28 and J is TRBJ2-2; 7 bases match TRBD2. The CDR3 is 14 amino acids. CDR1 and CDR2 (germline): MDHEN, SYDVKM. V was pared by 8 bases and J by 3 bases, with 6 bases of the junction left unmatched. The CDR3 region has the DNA TGTGCCAGCCGGGGGGTATTGGACACCGGGGAGCTGTTTTTT. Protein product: CASRGVLDTGELFF.

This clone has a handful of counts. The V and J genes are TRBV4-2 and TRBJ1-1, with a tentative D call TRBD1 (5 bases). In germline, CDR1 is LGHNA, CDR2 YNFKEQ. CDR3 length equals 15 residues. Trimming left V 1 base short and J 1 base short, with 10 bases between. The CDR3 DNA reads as TGTGCCAGCAGCCAAGTGGACATAGCGAACACTGAAGCTTTCTTT. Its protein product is CASSQVDIANTEAFF.

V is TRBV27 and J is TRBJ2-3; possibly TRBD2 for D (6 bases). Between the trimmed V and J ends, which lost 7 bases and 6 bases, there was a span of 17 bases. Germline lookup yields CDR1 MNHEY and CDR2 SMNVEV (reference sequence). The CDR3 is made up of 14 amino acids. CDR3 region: CASTPGLQVDTQYF. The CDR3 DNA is TGTGCCAGCACGCCGGGACTGCAAGTGGATACGCAGTATTTT.

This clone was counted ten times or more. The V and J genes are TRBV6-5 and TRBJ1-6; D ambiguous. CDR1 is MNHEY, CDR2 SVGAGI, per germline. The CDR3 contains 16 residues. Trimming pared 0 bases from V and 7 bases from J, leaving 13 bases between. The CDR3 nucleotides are TGTGCCAGCAGTTACTCCCCTTACCGAGCCAATTCACCCCTCCACTTT. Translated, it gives CASSYSPYRANSPLHF.

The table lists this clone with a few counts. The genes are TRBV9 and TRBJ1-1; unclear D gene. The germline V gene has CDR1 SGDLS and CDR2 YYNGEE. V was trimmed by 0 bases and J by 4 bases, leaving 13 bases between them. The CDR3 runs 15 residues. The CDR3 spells CASSVDVRGVTEAFF. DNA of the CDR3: TGTGCCAGCAGCGTAGATGTACGGGGAGTCACTGAAGCTTTCTTT.

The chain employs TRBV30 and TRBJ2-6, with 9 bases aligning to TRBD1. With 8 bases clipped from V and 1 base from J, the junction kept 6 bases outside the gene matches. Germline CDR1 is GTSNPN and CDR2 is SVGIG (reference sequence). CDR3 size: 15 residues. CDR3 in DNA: TGTGCCCTTTCGACAGGGGGTTCTGGGGCCAACGTCCTGACTTTC. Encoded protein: CALSTGGSGANVLTF.

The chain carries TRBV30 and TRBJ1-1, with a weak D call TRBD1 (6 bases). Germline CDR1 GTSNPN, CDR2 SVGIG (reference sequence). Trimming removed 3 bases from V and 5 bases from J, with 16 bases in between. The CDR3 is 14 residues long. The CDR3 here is CAWSVTLQGTEAFF. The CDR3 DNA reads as TGTGCCTGGAGCGTAACTTTACAGGGTACTGAAGCTTTCTTT.

The CDR3: CASSSAASGTDTQYF. The CDR3 nucleotides read TGTGCCAGCAGTTCCGCGGCTAGCGGCACAGATACGCAGTATTTT. This sequence joins TRBV6-5 and TRBJ2-3, with D tentatively TRBD2 (6 bases). Germline V gene sequence: CDR1 MNHEY, CDR2 SVGAGI. The CDR3 runs 15 residues. Between the trimmed V and J ends, which lost 4 bases and 1 base, there was a span of 12 bases.

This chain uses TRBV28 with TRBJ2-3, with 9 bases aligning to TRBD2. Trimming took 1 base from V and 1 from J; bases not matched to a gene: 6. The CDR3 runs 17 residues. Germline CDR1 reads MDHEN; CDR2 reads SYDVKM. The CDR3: CASSLYLIAGGTDTQYF. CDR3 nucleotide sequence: TGTGCCAGCAGTTTATACCTCATAGCGGGAGGCACAGATACGCAGTATTTT.

The DNA for the CDR3 is TGTGCCTGGAGTGGGGGACACAGGGGTTATGGCTACGAGCAGTACTTC. Its translation is CAWSGGHRGYGYEQYF. The chain combines TRBV30 with TRBJ2-7; 7 bases are shared with TRBD1. Germline CDR1 GTSNPN, CDR2 SVGIG (reference sequence). V was clipped by 1 base and J by 3 bases; unmatched bases: 12. The CDR3 extends over 16 amino acids. Combining the CDR3 with reference TRBV30 and TRBJ2-7 gives the whole variable domain SQTIHQWPATLVQPVGSPLSLECTVEGTSNPNLYWYRQAAGRGLQLLFYSVGIGQISSEVPQNLSASRPQDRQFILSSKKLLLSDSGFYLCAWSGGHRGYGYEQYFGPGTRLTVT.

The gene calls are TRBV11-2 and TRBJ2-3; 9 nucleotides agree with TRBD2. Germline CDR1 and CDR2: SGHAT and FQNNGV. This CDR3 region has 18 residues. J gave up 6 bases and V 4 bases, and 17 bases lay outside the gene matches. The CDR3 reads CASSSYGRSSGVVDTQYF. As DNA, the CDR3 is TGTGCCAGCAGCTCTTACGGGAGATCTAGCGGGGTTGTTGATACGCAGTATTTT. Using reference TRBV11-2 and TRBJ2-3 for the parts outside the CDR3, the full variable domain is EAGVAQSPRYKIIEKRQSVAFWCNPISGHATLYWYQQILGQGPKLLIQFQNNGVVDDSQLPKDRFSAERLKGVDSTLKIQPAKLEDSAVYLCASSSYGRSSGVVDTQYFGPGTRLTVL.

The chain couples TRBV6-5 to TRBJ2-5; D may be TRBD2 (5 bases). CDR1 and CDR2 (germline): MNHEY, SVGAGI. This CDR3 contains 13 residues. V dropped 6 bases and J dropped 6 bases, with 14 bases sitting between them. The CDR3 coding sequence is TGTGCCAGCAGGGCTGAGGGTTCGAAGACCCAGTACTTC. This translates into CASRAEGSKTQYF.

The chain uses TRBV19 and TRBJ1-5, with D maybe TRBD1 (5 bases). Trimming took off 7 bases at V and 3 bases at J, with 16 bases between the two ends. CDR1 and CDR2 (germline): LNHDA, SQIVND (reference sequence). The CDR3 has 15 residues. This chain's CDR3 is CASTYRGTLNQPQHF. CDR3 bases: TGTGCCAGTACTTACCGGGGGACCCTCAATCAGCCCCAGCATTTT. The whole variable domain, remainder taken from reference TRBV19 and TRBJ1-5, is DGGITQSPKYLFRKEGQNVTLSCEQNLNHDAMYWYRQDPGQGLRLIYYSQIVNDFQKGDIAEGYSVSREKKESFPLTVTSAQKNPTAFYLCASTYRGTLNQPQHFGDGTRLSIL.

The CDR3: CASSDTEGTQETQYF. Written as DNA, the CDR3 is TGTGCCAGCAGTGATACGGAGGGGACCCAAGAGACCCAGTACTTC. V gene TRBV28 combines with J gene TRBJ2-5; perhaps TRBD2 as D (6 bases). Germline lookup yields CDR1 MDHEN and CDR2 SYDVKM. CDR3 length: 15 residues. V shed 5 bases and J shed 1 base, with 14 bases lying between them.

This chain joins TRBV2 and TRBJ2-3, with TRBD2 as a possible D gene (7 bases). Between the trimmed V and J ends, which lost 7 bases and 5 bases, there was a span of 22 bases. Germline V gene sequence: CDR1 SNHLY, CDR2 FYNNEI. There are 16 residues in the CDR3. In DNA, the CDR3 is TGTGCCAGCACCATCCCCGGGGGGCCCTCACAAGATACGCAGTATTTT. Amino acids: CASTIPGGPSQDTQYF.

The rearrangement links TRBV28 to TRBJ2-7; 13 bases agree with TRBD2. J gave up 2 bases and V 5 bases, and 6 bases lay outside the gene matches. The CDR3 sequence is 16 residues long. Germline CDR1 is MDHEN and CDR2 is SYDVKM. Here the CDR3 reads CASSTSGGAYTYEQYF. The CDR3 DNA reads TGTGCCAGCAGTACTAGCGGGGGGGCCTATACCTACGAGCAGTACTTC. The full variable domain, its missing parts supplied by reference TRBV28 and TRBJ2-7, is DVKVTQSSRYLVKRTGEKVFLECVQDMDHENMFWYRQDPGLGLRLIYFSYDVKMKEKGDIPEGYSVSREKKERFSLILESASTNQTSMYLCASSTSGGAYTYEQYFGPGTRLTVT.

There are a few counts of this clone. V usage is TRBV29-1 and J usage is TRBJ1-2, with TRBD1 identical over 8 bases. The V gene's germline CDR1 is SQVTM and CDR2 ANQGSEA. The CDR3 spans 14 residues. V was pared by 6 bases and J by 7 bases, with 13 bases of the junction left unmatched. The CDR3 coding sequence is TGCAGCGTGGTTTCATGGCAGGGGGCCTCTGGCTACACCTTC. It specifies CSVVSWQGASGYTF. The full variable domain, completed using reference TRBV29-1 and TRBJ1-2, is SAVISQKPSRDICQRGTSLTIQCQVDSQVTMMFWYRQQPGQSLTLIATANQGSEATYESGFVIDKFPISRPNLTFSTLTVSNMSPEDSSIYLCSVVSWQGASGYTFGSGTRLTVV.

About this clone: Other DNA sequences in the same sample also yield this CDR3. The CDR3 coding sequence is TGTGCCAGCAGCTTAGGGGGCAGAGCCTACGAGCAGTACTTC. Its protein is CASSLGGRAYEQYF. The chain recombines TRBV11-2 with TRBJ2-7; TRBD1 might be the D (5 bases). This CDR3 region has 14 residues. Germline CDR1 reads SGHAT; CDR2 reads FQNNGV. V was trimmed by 1 base and J by 2 bases, leaving 9 bases between them.

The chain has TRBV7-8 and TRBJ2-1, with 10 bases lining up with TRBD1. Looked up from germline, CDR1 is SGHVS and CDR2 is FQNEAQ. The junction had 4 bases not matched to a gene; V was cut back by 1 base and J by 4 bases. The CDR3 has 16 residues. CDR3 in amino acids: CASSLEVGQGYNEQFF. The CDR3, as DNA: TGTGCCAGCAGCTTAGAAGTGGGACAGGGGTACAATGAGCAGTTCTTC. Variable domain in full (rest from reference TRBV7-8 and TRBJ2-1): GAGVSQSPRYKVAKRGQDVALRCDPISGHVSLFWYQQALGQGPEFLTYFQNEAQLDKSGLPSDRFFAERPEGSVSTLKIQRTQQEDSAVYLCASSLEVGQGYNEQFFGPGTRLTVL.

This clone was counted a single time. The CDR3 loop reads CASSPGTGETQYF. The DNA for the CDR3 is TGCGCCAGCAGCCCCGGGACAGGGGAGACCCAGTACTTC. The chain is built from TRBV5-1 and TRBJ2-5, with 9 bases fitting TRBD1. Germline values: CDR1 SGHRS, CDR2 YFSETQ. The trim removed 4 bases at V and 5 bases at J, leaving 3 bases unmatched. The CDR3 has 13 residues.

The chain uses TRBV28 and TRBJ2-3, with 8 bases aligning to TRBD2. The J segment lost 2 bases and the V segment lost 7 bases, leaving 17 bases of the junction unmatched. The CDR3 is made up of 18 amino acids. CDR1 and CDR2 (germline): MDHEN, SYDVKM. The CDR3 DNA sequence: TGTGCCAGCACCAATTACGGGGTACTAGCGGAATTCACAGATACGCAGTATTTT. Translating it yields CASTNYGVLAEFTDTQYF.

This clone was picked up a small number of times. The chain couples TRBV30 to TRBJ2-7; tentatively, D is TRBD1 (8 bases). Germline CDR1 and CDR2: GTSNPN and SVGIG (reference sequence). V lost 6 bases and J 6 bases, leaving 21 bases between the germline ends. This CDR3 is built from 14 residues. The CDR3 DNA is TGTGCCTGTCGACAGGGGAGGGTTGTTAGCGAGCAGTACTTC. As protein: CACRQGRVVSEQYF.

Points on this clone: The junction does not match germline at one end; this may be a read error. Written as DNA, the CDR3 is TGTGCCAGCAATGAAGCCGGGCGGGACAATCAGCCCCAGCATTTT. Its translation is CASNEAGRDNQPQHF. The chain has TRBV6-1 and TRBJ1-5; no clear D. Germline V gives CDR1 MNHNS, CDR2 SASEGT. The CDR3 totals 15 residues.

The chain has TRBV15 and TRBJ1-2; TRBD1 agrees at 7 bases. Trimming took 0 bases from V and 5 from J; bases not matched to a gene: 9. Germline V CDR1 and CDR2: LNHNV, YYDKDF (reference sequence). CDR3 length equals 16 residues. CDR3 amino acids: CATSRDRWDRGYGYTF. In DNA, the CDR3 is TGTGCCACCAGCAGAGATCGATGGGACAGAGGGTATGGCTACACCTTC.

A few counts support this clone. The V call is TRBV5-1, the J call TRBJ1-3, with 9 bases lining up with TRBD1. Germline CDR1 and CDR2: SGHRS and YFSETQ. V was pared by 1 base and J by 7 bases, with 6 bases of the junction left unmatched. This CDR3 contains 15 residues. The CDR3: CASSLISGQGNTIYF. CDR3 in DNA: TGCGCCAGCAGCTTGATCTCGGGACAGGGTAACACCATATATTTT.

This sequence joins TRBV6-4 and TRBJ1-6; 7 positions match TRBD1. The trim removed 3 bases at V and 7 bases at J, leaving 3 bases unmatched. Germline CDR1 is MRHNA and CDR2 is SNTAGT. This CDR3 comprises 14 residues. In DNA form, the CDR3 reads TGTGCCAGCAGTGAAACAGGGGACAATTCACCCCTCCACTTT. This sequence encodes CASSETGDNSPLHF.

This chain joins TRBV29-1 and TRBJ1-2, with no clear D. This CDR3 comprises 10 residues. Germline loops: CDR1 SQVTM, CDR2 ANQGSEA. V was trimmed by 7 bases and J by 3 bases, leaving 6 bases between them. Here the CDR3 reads CSAQDYGYTF. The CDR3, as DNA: TGCAGCGCCCAGGACTATGGCTACACCTTC.

In DNA form, the CDR3 reads TGTGCCAGCAGTGGACAGGGTAGCAATTCACCCCTCCACTTT. The encoded protein is CASSGQGSNSPLHF. V usage is TRBV6-1 and J usage is TRBJ1-6; 7 bases agree with TRBD1. The CDR3 loop spans 14 amino acids. Germline CDR1 MNHNS, CDR2 SASEGT. J was trimmed by 7 bases and V by 4 bases; bases with no gene match: 4.

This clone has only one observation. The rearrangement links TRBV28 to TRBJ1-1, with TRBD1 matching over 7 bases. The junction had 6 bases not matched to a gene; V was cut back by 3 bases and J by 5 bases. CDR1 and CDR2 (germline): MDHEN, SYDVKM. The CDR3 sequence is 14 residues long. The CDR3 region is CASSFLGGETEAFF. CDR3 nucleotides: TGTGCCAGCAGTTTCTTAGGGGGCGAAACTGAAGCTTTCTTT.